This T cell receptor (beta chain) was observed in a study of T cells of healthy individuals. TCRdb fed the 5' RACE reads into MiXCR, producing one record per CDR3 protein. Seen here are 40,000 to 60,000 distinct CDR3 sequences, roughly 14% observed once, and the top ten hold around 15%. CDR1 and CDR2 from the germline V gene are ENHRY and SYGVKD. This CDR3 contains 17 residues. V lost 5 bases and J lost 0, with 17 bases in between. A few counts support this clonotype. The TCR was taken from a human donor in good health. The genes are TRBV10-3 and TRBJ2-1, with D perhaps assigned TRBD1 or TRBD2 (5 bases each). The CDR3: CAISPAGHAGSYNEQFF. CDR3 bases: TGTGCCATCAGTCCCGCCGGACACGCGGGCTCCTACAATGAGCAGTTCTTC.